The 16 T cell receptor beta chains given below trace back to one sample, sequenced in a study of patients and donors after allogeneic stem cell transplantation. TCRdb re-analysed the RT-PCR reads in MiXCR, keeping a single row per CDR3 protein. The sample has about 90,000 distinct CDR3 sequences, around 46% seen once. The specimen was blood, either unsorted or a sorted T cell fraction (not recorded which). The receptors stem from a human donor who was either an allogeneic HSCT recipient or a stem cell or donor lymphocyte infusion donor (not recorded which). It is not recorded whose cells these are; they may come from a transplant donor.

V usage is TRBV20-1 and J usage is TRBJ2-7; possibly TRBD2 for D (6 bases). CDR1 is DFQATT, CDR2 SNEGSKA, per germline (reference sequence). V lost 5 bases and J lost 3, with 20 bases in between. CDR3 size: 15 residues. The CDR3 loop is CSAQDYSLTYYEQYF. In nucleotides, the CDR3 is TGCAGTGCTCAGGACTATTCTCTTACATACTACGAGCAGTACTTC.

The chain recombines TRBV21-1 with TRBJ1-6. TRBV21-1 is a pseudogene locus. This CDR3 has 17 residues. Here the CDR3 reads CASSKATGSSYNSPLHF. CDR3 in DNA: TGTGCCAGCAGCAAAGCTACCGGGAGCTCCTATAATTCACCCCTCCACTTT.

The chain recombines TRBV4-2 with TRBJ2-7, with D tentatively TRBD1 or TRBD2 (5 bases each). The ends were cut back, 3 bases at V and 0 bases at J, with 12 bases in the middle. The germline V gene encodes CDR1 LGHNA and CDR2 YNFKEQ. The CDR3 consists of 15 residues. CDR3 nucleotides: TGTGCCAGCAGCCACGCGACGGGACGCTCCTACGAGCAGTACTTC. Translating it yields CASSHATGRSYEQYF.

This clonotype has more than one count but fewer than ten. The V and J genes are TRBV25-1 and TRBJ1-5; 9 bases align to TRBD1. This CDR3 is 19 amino acids long. Trimming took 5 bases from V and 2 from J; bases not matched to a gene: 16. The germline V gene encodes CDR1 MGHDK and CDR2 SYGVNS. The CDR3 spells CASSPTTGGMDVGNQPQHF. CDR3 nucleotide sequence: TGTGCCAGCAGTCCAACCACAGGGGGCATGGATGTCGGCAATCAGCCCCAGCATTTT. The whole variable domain, remainder taken from reference TRBV25-1 and TRBJ1-5, is EADIYQTPRYLVIGTGKKITLECSQTMGHDKMYWYQQDPGMELHLIHYSYGVNSTEKGDLSSESTVSRIRTEHFPLTLESARPSHTSQYLCASSPTTGGMDVGNQPQHFGDGTRLSIL.

This clonotype occurred a few times. V gene TRBV6-2 or TRBV6-3 combines with J gene TRBJ1-5; D unclear. V gave up 2 bases and J gave up 9 bases, with 14 bases separating them. CDR1 is MNHEY and CDR2 is SVGEGT in the germline V gene. This CDR3 has 14 amino acids. CDR3 in amino acids: CASSYVEGARPQHF. The CDR3 nucleotides are TGTGCCAGCAGTTACGTTGAAGGTGCCCGGCCCCAGCATTTT.

CDR3 in amino acids: CASSGRHSNQPQHF. CDR3 in DNA: TGTGCCAGCAGTGGACGTCATAGCAATCAGCCCCAGCATTTT. This chain joins TRBV25-1 and TRBJ1-5; D is ambiguous. CDR3 length equals 14 residues. Trimming stripped 4 bases from V and 0 bases from J, with 7 bases between. In germline, CDR1 is MGHDK, CDR2 SYGVNS.

The rearrangement uses TRBV20-1 and TRBJ1-4, with 12 positions matching TRBD1. The trim removed 4 bases at V and 5 bases at J, leaving 8 bases unmatched. The CDR3 contains 16 residues. The germline V gene has CDR1 DFQATT and CDR2 SNEGSKA (reference sequence). CDR3 in amino acids: CSANRDRGPFNEKLFF. CDR3 nucleotides: TGCAGTGCTAACCGGGACAGGGGGCCCTTCAATGAAAAACTGTTTTTT.

This clonotype has a handful of counts. The genes are TRBV29-1 and TRBJ2-7, with D possibly being TRBD1 or TRBD2 (5 bases each). The CDR3 sequence is 12 residues long. The ends were cut back, 7 bases at V and 6 bases at J, with 16 bases in the middle. Germline V gives CDR1 SQVTM, CDR2 ANQGSEA. CDR3 region: CSGGSAQGEQYF. The CDR3 DNA follows: TGCAGCGGGGGGTCGGCCCAGGGCGAGCAGTACTTC.

This chain uses TRBV5-1 with TRBJ1-1, with D unclear. Trimming removed 2 bases at V and 5 bases at J, with 19 bases between. CDR3 length: 16 residues. Germline values: CDR1 SGHRS, CDR2 YFSETQ. For the CDR3, the DNA is TGCGCCAGCAGCTTTGGTGTGCTGGGGTCGGGAACTGAAGCTTTCTTT. This codes for CASSFGVLGSGTEAFF.

The chain combines TRBV20-1 with TRBJ1-1; 10 bases map to TRBD1. CDR3 length: 15 amino acids. Germline V gene data show CDR1 as DFQATT and CDR2 as SNEGSKA (reference sequence). V lost 4 bases, J lost 2 bases, and 7 bases stayed unmatched. CDR3 bases: TGCAGTGCTACACCGGGGACAGGGGTAAACACTGAAGCTTTCTTT. Translating it yields CSATPGTGVNTEAFF.

The chain carries TRBV20-1 and TRBJ1-6; 8 positions agree with TRBD1. Germline CDR1 DFQATT, CDR2 SNEGSKA (reference sequence). V lost 6 bases and J lost 5; bases outside the gene matches: 6. The CDR3 runs to 14 residues. The DNA for the CDR3 is TGCAGTGCCAGGGGGCAGGGAAATAATTCACCCCTCCACTTT. This sequence encodes CSARGQGNNSPLHF.

This sequence joins TRBV29-1 and TRBJ2-5, with TRBD1 matching 9 bases. The CDR3 covers 13 residues. CDR1 and CDR2 (germline): SQVTM, ANQGSEA. J lost 2 bases, V lost 8 bases, and 6 bases had no gene match. The CDR3 loop reads CSFRTGAQETQYF. The DNA of the CDR3 is TGCAGCTTTCGGACAGGGGCTCAAGAGACCCAGTACTTC.

J is TRBJ2-2 and V is TRBV11-2, with D perhaps assigned TRBD1 or TRBD2 (6 bases each). The germline V gene has CDR1 SGHAT and CDR2 FQNNGV. The V end lost 6 bases, the J end lost 0 bases, and 14 bases lay between the germline ends. This CDR3 has 16 residues. The CDR3 region is CASSPRGTSNTGELFF. The CDR3 DNA reads as TGTGCCAGCAGTCCTAGGGGGACTTCGAACACCGGGGAGCTGTTTTTT.

This clonotype has only a few counts. J is TRBJ1-2 and V is TRBV28; D gene uncertain. The CDR3 loop spans 13 amino acids. CDR1 and CDR2 (germline): MDHEN, SYDVKM. The germline V and J ends were trimmed by 3 bases and 7 bases, with 12 bases remaining between them. For the CDR3, the DNA is TGTGCCAGCAGTTTTGCAGAGTCCCGTGGCTACACCTTC. Protein product: CASSFAESRGYTF.

The V and J genes are TRBV2 and TRBJ1-6; D might be TRBD1 (5 bases). Germline V CDR1 and CDR2: SNHLY, FYNNEI. This CDR3 contains 18 residues. Deletions cut 5 bases from V and 7 bases from J, with 24 bases between. In DNA, the CDR3 is TGTGCCAGCAGTCTGACTTTGACAGAGTCTACTTACAATTCACCCCTCCACTTT. This codes for CASSLTLTESTYNSPLHF. Complete variable domain (other parts from reference TRBV2 and TRBJ1-6): EPEVTQTPSHQVTQMGQEVILRCVPISNHLYFYWYRQILGQKVEFLVSFYNNEISEKSEIFDDQFSVERPDGSNFTLKIRSTKLEDSAMYFCASSLTLTESTYNSPLHFGNGTRLTVT.

This clonotype has a handful of counts. The chain links TRBV7-2 to TRBJ1-3, with 7 bases aligning to TRBD1. The CDR3 contains 16 residues. The V gene's germline CDR1 is SGHTA and CDR2 FQGNSA. Losses at the gene ends were 4 bases for V and 0 bases for J; bases not matched to a gene: 6. DNA of the CDR3: TGTGCCAGCAGCTCGGACAGGCGGAGCTCTGGAAACACCATATATTTT. This sequence encodes CASSSDRRSSGNTIYF.